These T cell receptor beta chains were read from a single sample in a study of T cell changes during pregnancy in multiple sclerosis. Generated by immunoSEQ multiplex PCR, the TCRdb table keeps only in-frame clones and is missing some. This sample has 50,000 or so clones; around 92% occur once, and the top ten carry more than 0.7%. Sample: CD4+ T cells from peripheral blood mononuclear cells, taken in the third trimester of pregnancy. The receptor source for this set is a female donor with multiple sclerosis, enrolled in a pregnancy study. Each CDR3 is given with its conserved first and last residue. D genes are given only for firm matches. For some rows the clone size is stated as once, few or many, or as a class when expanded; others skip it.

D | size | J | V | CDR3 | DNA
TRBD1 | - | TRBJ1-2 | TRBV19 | CASIPSDRDYGYTF | TGTGCCAGTATCCCCTCGGACAGGGACTATGGCTACACCTTC
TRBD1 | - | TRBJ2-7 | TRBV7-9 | CASSSPGTGGEQYF | TGTGCCAGCAGCTCGCCAGGGACAGGGGGCGAGCAGTACTTC
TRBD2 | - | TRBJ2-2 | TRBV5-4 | CASSFVGLADTGELFF | TGTGCCAGCAGTTTTGTAGGACTAGCGGACACCGGGGAGCTGTTTTTT
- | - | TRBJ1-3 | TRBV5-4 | CASSLDNAIGNTIYF | TGTGCCAGCAGCTTGGACAACGCCATTGGAAACACCATATATTTT
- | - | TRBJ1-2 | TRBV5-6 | CASSSGLNPYGYTF | TGTGCCAGCAGCTCGGGACTTAACCCCTATGGCTACACCTTC
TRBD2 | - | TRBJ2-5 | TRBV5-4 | CASSASGGLETQYF | TGTGCCAGCAGCGCTAGCGGGGGGTTAGAGACCCAGTACTTC
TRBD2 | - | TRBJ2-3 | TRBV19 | CASSQRPIAGSSTDTQYF | TGTGCCAGTAGCCAGCGACCCATAGCGGGGAGTAGCACAGATACGCAGTATTTT
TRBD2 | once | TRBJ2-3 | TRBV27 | CASRGLAAPRDTQYF | TGTGCCAGCAGGGGACTAGCTGCCCCCCGGGATACGCAGTATTTT
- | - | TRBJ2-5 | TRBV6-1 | CASRVGAETQYF | TGTGCCAGCAGGGTCGGAGCAGAGACCCAGTACTTC
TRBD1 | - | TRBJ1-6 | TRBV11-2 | CASSGLGGLGSPLHF | TGTGCCAGCAGCGGGTTAGGGGGCCTTGGTTCACCCCTCCACTTT
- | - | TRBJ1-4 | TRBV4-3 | CASSQDWGRNEKLFF | TGCGCCAGCAGCCAAGACTGGGGGCGCAATGAAAAACTGTTTTTT
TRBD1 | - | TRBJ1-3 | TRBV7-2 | CASSIDRAGNTIYF | TGTGCCAGCAGCATTGACAGGGCTGGAAACACCATATATTTT
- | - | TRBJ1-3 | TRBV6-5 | CATSLGGSGNTIYF | TGTGCCACCAGTCTCGGGGGCTCTGGAAACACCATATATTTT
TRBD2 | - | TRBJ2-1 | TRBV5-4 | CASSLEFGLAHNEQFF | TGTGCCAGCAGCTTGGAGTTTGGACTAGCTCACAATGAGCAGTTCTTC
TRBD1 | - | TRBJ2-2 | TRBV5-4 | CASSSQYRGQTGELFF | TGTGCCAGCAGCTCTCAATACAGGGGTCAGACCGGGGAGCTGTTTTTT
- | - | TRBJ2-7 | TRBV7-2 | CASRYRLGPYEQYF | TGTGCCAGCAGGTATAGACTAGGTCCCTACGAGCAGTACTTC
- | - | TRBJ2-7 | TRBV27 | CASSLGYGAGSYEQYF | TGTGCCAGCAGTTTAGGGTACGGGGCGGGGTCCTACGAGCAGTACTTC
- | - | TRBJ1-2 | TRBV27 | CASSPLGAVNYGYTF | TGTGCCAGCAGTCCCTTGGGGGCGGTCAACTATGGCTACACCTTC
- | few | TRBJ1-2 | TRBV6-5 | CASSYAGGSYGYTF | TGTGCCAGCAGTTACGCGGGAGGGTCCTATGGCTACACCTTC
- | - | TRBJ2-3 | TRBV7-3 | CASSFGGGPPDTQYF | TGTGCCAGCAGCTTTGGCGGGGGCCCCCCCGATACGCAGTATTTT
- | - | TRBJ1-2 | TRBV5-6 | CASSGLRTTLNYGYTF | TGTGCCAGCAGCGGATTAAGGACTACTCTTAACTATGGCTACACCTTC
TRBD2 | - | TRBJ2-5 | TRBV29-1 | CSGGLAGGRETQYF | TGCAGCGGAGGACTAGCGGGGGGCCGAGAGACCCAGTACTTC
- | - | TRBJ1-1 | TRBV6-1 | CASKNGQTFTEAFF | TGTGCCAGCAAGAACGGACAGACGTTCACTGAAGCTTTCTTT
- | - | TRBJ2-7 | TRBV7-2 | CASSPWTSITSSEQYF | TGTGCCAGCAGCCCGTGGACAAGTATTACCTCCTCCGAGCAGTACTTC
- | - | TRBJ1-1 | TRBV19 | CASLGIRVNTEAFF | TGTGCCAGTCTCGGGATTAGGGTGAACACTGAAGCTTTCTTT
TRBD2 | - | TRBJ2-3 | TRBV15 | CATSRATGLARDTQYF | TGTGCCACCAGCAGAGCTACAGGACTAGCTAGAGATACGCAGTATTTT
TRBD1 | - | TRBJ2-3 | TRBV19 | CASTLQGAGADTQYF | TGTGCCAGTACCCTACAGGGGGCGGGAGCGGATACGCAGTATTTT
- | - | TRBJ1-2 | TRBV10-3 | CAISDFIPGYTF | TGTGCCATCAGTGATTTTATCCCCGGCTACACCTTC
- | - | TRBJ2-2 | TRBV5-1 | CASSLGEKTGELFF | TGCGCCAGCAGCTTGGGGGAGAAGACCGGGGAGCTGTTTTTT
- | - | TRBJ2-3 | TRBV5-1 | CASSLRVPSTDTQYF | TGCGCCAGCAGCCTCAGGGTCCCCAGCACAGATACGCAGTATTTT